Following are 10 T cell receptor beta chains from one sample sequenced in a study of blood T cell repertoires in COVID-19 (TCRdb year 2020). Receptor libraries were prepared by the immunoSEQ multiplex PCR assay. As stored in TCRdb, this immuneACCESS dataset retains in-frame rearrangements with V and J assigned. A fraction of the clones does not appear; measured against another copy, unresolved V genes explain less than half of the discrepancy, and the remainder lacks a known reason. Present in this sample are over 55,000 clones, 80% to 85% of which were seen just once. About a tenth of the sample rests with the top ten. The sample was peripheral blood. The receptors come from a man older than 75 with COVID-19, enrolled during active disease.

The chain has TRBV30 and TRBJ1-2; the match to TRBD1 covers 10 bases. The germline gives CDR1 GTSNPN, CDR2 SVGIG (reference sequence). J was trimmed by 3 bases and V by 0 bases; bases with no gene match: 4. The length of the CDR3 is 15 residues. The CDR3 coding sequence is TGTGCCTGGAGTGTAGGGACAGGGGAGGACTATGGCTACACCTTC. Amino acid sequence: CAWSVGTGEDYGYTF.

The CDR3 sequence is CASSLNGDYGYTF. In DNA form, the CDR3 reads TGTGCCAGCAGCCTCAACGGGGACTATGGCTACACCTTC. This chain joins TRBV4-2 and TRBJ1-2; D gene unclear. CDR3 length equals 13 residues. CDR1 LGHNA and CDR2 YNFKEQ come from the germline V gene. V lost 4 bases to trimming and J lost 3 bases, with 9 bases between them.

V gene TRBV29-1 combines with J gene TRBJ1-4; D might be TRBD1 (6 bases). Trimming shortened V by 7 bases and J by 0 bases, and 9 bases separated the two germline ends. CDR1 is SQVTM and CDR2 is ANQGSEA in the germline V gene. The CDR3 loop spans 13 amino acids. In nucleotides, the CDR3 is TGCAGCGCCCGACAGGCAACTAATGAAAAACTGTTTTTT. Its protein product is CSARQATNEKLFF. Together with reference TRBV29-1 and TRBJ1-4, the CDR3 gives the full variable domain: SAVISQKPSRDICQRGTSLTIQCQVDSQVTMMFWYRQQPGQSLTLIATANQGSEATYESGFVIDKFPISRPNLTFSTLTVSNMSPEDSSIYLCSARQATNEKLFFGSGTQLSVL.

CDR3 DNA: TGTGCCAGCAGTGAGATAGGACAGGGAGGAGAAAAACTGTTTTTT. It encodes CASSEIGQGGEKLFF. This chain connects TRBV5-8 to TRBJ1-4, with 8 positions matching TRBD1. CDR1 SGHTS and CDR2 YDEGEE come from the germline V gene. The CDR3 is 15 amino acids. V shed 5 bases and J 8 bases; nucleotides not matched to a gene: 11. Full variable domain (remainder filled in from reference TRBV5-8 and TRBJ1-4): EAGVTQSPTHLIKTRGQQATLRCSPISGHTSVYWYQQALGLGLQFLLWYDEGEERNRGNFPPRFSGRQFPNYSSELNVNALELEDSALYLCASSEIGQGGEKLFFGSGTQLSVL.

The chain joins TRBV11-3 to TRBJ2-3; maybe TRBD2 (7 bases). Between the trimmed V and J ends, which lost 5 bases and 6 bases, there was a span of 15 bases. The CDR3 spans 14 residues. Germline V gives CDR1 SGHNT, CDR2 YENEEA. CDR3 nucleotide sequence: TGTGCCAGCAGCGTCGGGGGGCCGGTGGATACGCAGTATTTT. Its protein product is CASSVGGPVDTQYF.

V is TRBV5-1 and J is TRBJ1-3; TRBD1 is a possible D gene (6 bases). Trimming removed 4 bases from V and 0 bases from J, with 14 bases in between. Germline assignment: CDR1 SGHRS and CDR2 YFSETQ. The CDR3 loop spans 16 amino acids. The CDR3, as DNA: TGCGCCAGCAGCCCCCAGGGGCCTCCCTCTGGAAACACCATATATTTT. This sequence encodes CASSPQGPPSGNTIYF.

This clone was counted a few times. V gene TRBV4-3 combines with J gene TRBJ2-7; D is ambiguous. This CDR3 region has 16 residues. V was clipped by 0 bases and J by 0 bases, with 12 bases between them. The germline V gene encodes CDR1 LGHNA and CDR2 YSLEER. In DNA, the CDR3 is TGCGCCAGCAGCCAAGAGACGGGTTCGAGCTCCTACGAGCAGTACTTC. Its protein product is CASSQETGSSSYEQYF.

The V and J genes are TRBV4-3 and TRBJ1-1; TRBD1 matches 7 bases. The V and J ends lost 0 bases and 7 bases, in that order; junction bases with no gene match: 11. This CDR3 is built from 16 residues. Germline CDR1 and CDR2: LGHNA and YSLEER. The DNA of the CDR3 is TGCGCCAGCAGCCAAGATGGGCAGGGGGTACCCCTTGAAGCTTTCTTT. It yields the protein CASSQDGQGVPLEAFF.

The gene calls are TRBV19 and TRBJ1-5; D might be TRBD1 (5 bases). The V and J ends lost 4 bases and 3 bases respectively, with 16 bases between them. Germline V lookup: CDR1 LNHDA, CDR2 SQIVND (reference sequence). The CDR3 runs to 16 residues. For the CDR3, the DNA is TGTGCCAGTAGTAAAAAGGCAGGGATGGTCAATCAGCCCCAGCATTTT. Protein sequence: CASSKKAGMVNQPQHF.

The chain joins TRBV7-2 to TRBJ2-5, with D possibly being TRBD2 (6 bases). This CDR3 region has 12 residues. Germline lookup yields CDR1 SGHTA and CDR2 FQGNSA. Trimming took 4 bases from V and 5 from J, leaving 8 bases between them. CDR3 amino acids: CASSSRGETQYF. CDR3 nucleotide sequence: TGTGCCAGCAGCTCCCGGGGGGAGACCCAGTACTTC.